This TCR beta chain derives from a study of spatial heterogeneity in lung cancer. This clonotype was seen more than once but under ten times. This CDR3 has 16 amino acids. Germline V gives CDR1 MNHEY, CDR2 SVGEGT. The V gene end was trimmed by 2 bases and the J gene end by 6 bases; junction bases not matched to a gene: 9. Time point here: sample taken at primary tumor resection. No cells were sorted before sequencing. The whole RNA sequenced was extracted from tumor, nontumor lung or frozen PBMC. TCRdb called the 5' RACE reads again in MiXCR, with one record for every CDR3 protein. The repertoire holds about 53,000 distinct CDR3 sequences, with less than 9% as singletons.

J is TRBJ2-3 and V is TRBV6-2 or TRBV6-3; 9 bases match TRBD1. This receptor was taken from a female donor with early-stage non-small cell lung cancer. Sequences were derived from PBMCs, sampled at surgery. CDR3 sequence: CASSYGGTGKSDTQYF. CDR3 bases: TGTGCCAGCAGTTACGGCGGGACAGGGAAGTCGGATACGCAGTATTTT.